This T cell receptor (beta chain) was documented in a study of blood T cell repertoires in COVID-19. At the level of the study: COVID-19 samples collected from the United States, Italy and Spain covered acute and convalescent phases.

Individuals drawn from about two dozen US areas were about 18 to 90 years old. Clinical history as reported by participants underpinned cohort assignment. Per germline, CDR1 MDHEN and CDR2 SYDVKM. The CDR3 runs to 14 residues. Between the trimmed V and J ends, which lost 7 bases and 7 bases, there was a span of 19 bases. In the authors' methods: For nucleated cells, counts were estimated from reference gene primer amplification. TCRdb keeps only in-frame clones here, not all; method: immunoSEQ multiplex PCR. The V and J calls and clone size come from that table; D and trimming were worked out from the DNA. There are about 210,000 clones in the sample; 87% occur only once, and 7.2% lies in the top ten.

The chain carries TRBV28 and TRBJ1-2, with D uncertain. The material sequenced was PBMCs or T cells enriched from blood (not recorded which). The source of this sequence is a man aged 25 to 45 in a cohort exposed to, infected with or recovered from COVID-19 (not recorded which). In nucleotides, the CDR3 is TGTGCCAGCACCCCAAATGGCAGGAGGGTTGGCTACACCTTC. It translates to CASTPNGRRVGYTF.